The clone carrying this TCR beta chain was seen ten or more times. These data belong to a study of T cells of healthy individuals. One entry per CDR3 protein, called by TCRdb with MiXCR from the 5' RACE reads. The sample includes some 82,000 distinct CDR3 sequences, more than 5% seen only once; the top ten take roughly 7.1%. The germline V gene has CDR1 SGHTA and CDR2 FQGNSA. The CDR3 is 14 amino acids. The V end was cut by 3 bases, the J end by 2 bases, with 9 bases between. The chain is built from TRBV7-2 and TRBJ2-3, with D possibly matching TRBD2 (6 bases). This receptor was obtained from a female donor in good health. CDR3 sequence reads: CASSLGGATDTQYF. CDR3 bases: TGTGCCAGCAGCTTGGGCGGGGCCACAGATACGCAGTATTTT.